The 11 T cell receptor beta chains given below trace back to one sample, sequenced in a study of blood T cell repertoires in COVID-19. Here immunoSEQ multiplex PCR was the method, and the copy in TCRdb shows in-frame clones only, minus some. The sample carries 55,000 to 65,000 clones, nearly 80% recorded once. The sample comprised peripheral blood. Every receptor here comes from a human donor in a cohort sampled during active COVID-19.

This clone came up a few times. This chain joins TRBV7-9 and TRBJ2-5; 11 bases line up with TRBD2. The CDR3 runs to 17 residues. Germline assignment: CDR1 SEHNR and CDR2 FQNEAQ (reference sequence). With 5 bases clipped from V and 7 bases from J, the junction kept 15 bases outside the gene matches. The CDR3 DNA reads as TGTGCCAGCAGCCCCAAACTACTAGCGGGAGACGGGGGGACCCAGTACTTC. Amino acid sequence: CASSPKLLAGDGGTQYF.

In this sample, this clone turned up a few times. The rearrangement joins TRBV19 to TRBJ1-5; a weak D match, TRBD1 (5 bases). This CDR3 contains 15 residues. V was clipped by 0 bases and J by 2 bases, with 8 bases between them. Per germline, CDR1 LNHDA and CDR2 SQIVND (reference sequence). The CDR3 sequence is CASSIEGEGNQPQHF. CDR3 coding DNA: TGTGCCAGTAGTATAGAAGGGGAGGGCAATCAGCCCCAGCATTTT.

This chain connects TRBV6-5 to TRBJ1-2; D is undetermined. This CDR3 has 14 amino acids. CDR1 and CDR2 (germline): MNHEY, SVGAGI. V was trimmed by 2 bases and J by 5 bases, leaving 12 bases between them. The CDR3 spells CASSYGRGRYGYTF. The CDR3 coding sequence is TGTGCCAGCAGTTACGGACGGGGAAGATATGGCTACACCTTC.

This clone has a single count. CDR3 DNA sequence: TGCAGCGTGGCCGGGGGGGATCAGCCCCAGCATTTT. Translating it yields CSVAGGDQPQHF. The rearrangement uses TRBV29-1 and TRBJ1-5; a weak D match, TRBD1 (5 bases). V lost 6 bases to trimming and J lost 5 bases, with 11 bases between them. The CDR3 has 12 residues. Germline CDR1 and CDR2: SQVTM and ANQGSEA.

V and J are TRBV11-2 and TRBJ1-1, with D maybe TRBD1 (5 bases). The CDR3 has 13 amino acids. Trimming removed 6 bases from V and 4 bases from J, with 12 bases in between. From germline, CDR1 is SGHAT and CDR2 FQNNGV. In DNA form, the CDR3 reads TGTGCCAGCAGTTTCGGGGGTGTCACTGAAGCTTTCTTT. This translates into CASSFGGVTEAFF.

V gene TRBV3-1 (or the pseudogene TRBV3-2) combines with J gene TRBJ2-5; TRBD2 matches at 14 bases. The CDR3 extends over 19 amino acids. The germline gives CDR1 LGHDT, CDR2 YNNKEL (reference sequence). J gave up 0 bases and V 1 base, and 7 bases lay outside the gene matches. This chain's CDR3 is CASSQVRTSGRLYQETQYF. The CDR3 nucleotides are TGTGCCAGCAGCCAAGTGAGGACTAGCGGGAGGTTGTACCAAGAGACCCAGTACTTC.

This clone was picked up a small number of times. The rearrangement uses TRBV10-3 and TRBJ2-1; 10 bases match TRBD2. The CDR3 is 14 residues long. The germline V gene encodes CDR1 ENHRY and CDR2 SYGVKD. Germline trimming cut 6 bases from V and 9 bases from J; bases unmatched to any gene: 8. Here the CDR3 DNA reads TGTGCCATCAGGCGAGCGGGGGGGCTTGGTGAGCAGTTCTTC. It codes for CAIRRAGGLGEQFF.

This clone has just one count. This rearrangement joins TRBV9 to TRBJ2-5; a weak D match, TRBD2 (6 bases). Per germline, CDR1 SGDLS and CDR2 YYNGEE. Trimming took off 0 bases at V and 4 bases at J, with 16 bases between the two ends. This CDR3 comprises 16 residues. CDR3 DNA: TGTGCCAGCAGCGTAGGTGGTAGCGGAGTTGGAGAGACCCAGTACTTC. Translation: CASSVGGSGVGETQYF.

V usage is TRBV3-1 (or the pseudogene TRBV3-2) and J usage is TRBJ1-1, with D perhaps matching TRBD1 (6 bases). CDR1 is LGHDT, CDR2 YNNKEL, per germline (reference sequence). Trimming removed 3 bases at V and 8 bases at J, with 13 bases between. The CDR3 contains 13 residues. In DNA form, the CDR3 reads TGTGCCAGCAGCCATCAGGGGAGGGGAGAAGCTTTCTTT. Residues: CASSHQGRGEAFF.

The V call is TRBV19, the J call TRBJ1-1; D perhaps matches TRBD1 (5 bases). This CDR3 contains 15 residues. The germline V gene encodes CDR1 LNHDA and CDR2 SQIVND (reference sequence). The V gene lost 6 bases and the J gene lost 0 bases, with 14 bases spanning the gap. Here the CDR3 reads CASRTQGVMNTEAFF. The CDR3 DNA reads as TGTGCCAGTAGAACACAAGGGGTTATGAACACTGAAGCTTTCTTT.

The V and J genes are TRBV5-7 and TRBJ2-3, with D hard to call. Being an ORF, TRBV5-7 has a function that is uncertain. V was pared by 4 bases and J by 0 bases, with 12 bases between. The CDR3 runs 15 residues. For the CDR3, the DNA is TGTGCCAGCAGCCCCCTCCCCACTAGCACAGATACGCAGTATTTT. This encodes CASSPLPTSTDTQYF.